Below are 11 T cell receptor beta chains sequenced from a single sample in a study of T cells in Graves' hyperthyroidism and ophthalmopathy. TCR beta CDR3 sequences were amplified from RNA transcripts. HTBI primers were the set used in a first-round RT-PCR of the TCR CDR3. TCRdb re-analysed the multiplex PCR reads in MiXCR, keeping a single row per CDR3 protein. The data hold about 620,000 distinct CDR3 sequences, with 16% observed a single time. Material: blood. All receptors derive from a woman aged 25-40 years with Graves' hyperthyroidism.

The rearrangement links TRBV6-1 to TRBJ2-3; D is perhaps TRBD2 (6 bases). Per germline, CDR1 MNHNS and CDR2 SASEGT. Trimming stripped 8 bases from V and 0 bases from J, with 12 bases between. The CDR3 runs to 14 residues. CDR3 coding DNA: TGTGCCAGCCGCGGGGCGGAGAGCACAGATACGCAGTATTTT. Translated: CASRGAESTDTQYF.

This clonotype appeared many times. The chain combines TRBV28 with TRBJ2-4; perhaps TRBD2 as D (7 bases). Germline V gene sequence: CDR1 MDHEN, CDR2 SYDVKM. V dropped 5 bases and J dropped 10 bases, with 15 bases sitting between them. The CDR3 consists of 13 residues. Here the CDR3 reads CASSLTGGGIQYF. The CDR3 DNA is TGTGCCAGCAGTCTGACAGGCGGGGGAATTCAGTACTTC.

This clonotype was seen many times. V is TRBV28 and J is TRBJ2-3, with 7 bases matching TRBD2. J gave up 1 base and V 3 bases, and 1 base lay outside the gene matches. The CDR3 is 14 amino acids. Germline CDR1 reads MDHEN; CDR2 reads SYDVKM. The DNA for the CDR3 is TGTGCCAGCAGTTTCCTAGCGGGCACAGATACGCAGTATTTT. It is translated as CASSFLAGTDTQYF. Supplemented by reference TRBV28 and TRBJ2-3, the full variable domain reads DVKVTQSSRYLVKRTGEKVFLECVQDMDHENMFWYRQDPGLGLRLIYFSYDVKMKEKGDIPEGYSVSREKKERFSLILESASTNQTSMYLCASSFLAGTDTQYFGPGTRLTVL.

The V call is TRBV5-5, the J call TRBJ2-1; D is undetermined. V was trimmed by 2 bases and J by 0 bases, leaving 9 bases between them. This CDR3 has 15 amino acids. In germline, CDR1 is SGHKS, CDR2 YYEKEE (reference sequence). The CDR3 sequence is CASSFKRVSYNEQFF. The CDR3, as DNA: TGTGCCAGCAGCTTCAAGCGAGTCTCCTACAATGAGCAGTTCTTC.

This clonotype was counted at least ten times. The genes are TRBV20-1 and TRBJ2-7, with TRBD2 matching 8 bases. CDR1 DFQATT and CDR2 SNEGSKA come from the germline V gene (reference sequence). V gave up 6 bases and J gave up 3 bases; unmatched junction bases: 13. The CDR3 has 15 amino acids. The CDR3 sequence is CSATDSGGHLYEQYF. CDR3 nucleotides: TGCAGTGCCACGGACAGCGGGGGACACCTCTACGAGCAGTACTTC.

The rearrangement links TRBV5-1 to TRBJ2-2; no firm D call. The V gene's germline CDR1 is SGHRS and CDR2 YFSETQ. V shed 4 bases and J shed 0 bases, with 10 bases lying between them. This CDR3 is 15 amino acids long. The CDR3 spells CASSRTQTNTGELFF. CDR3 nucleotides: TGCGCCAGCAGCCGAACACAGACGAACACCGGGGAGCTGTTTTTT. The variable domain in full, completed from reference TRBV5-1 and TRBJ2-2, reads KAGVTQTPRYLIKTRGQQVTLSCSPISGHRSVSWYQQTPGQGLQFLFEYFSETQRNKGNFPGRFSGRQFSNSRSEMNVSTLELGDSALYLCASSRTQTNTGELFFGEGSRLTVL.

Ten or more counts support this clonotype. The chain employs TRBV7-9 and TRBJ2-5; D gene uncertain. Germline V gives CDR1 SEHNR, CDR2 FQNEAQ (reference sequence). This CDR3 comprises 14 residues. Between the trimmed V and J ends, which lost 5 bases and 3 bases, there was a span of 13 bases. CDR3 in amino acids: CASSPPEEKETQYF. CDR3 bases: TGTGCCAGCAGCCCCCCCGAGGAGAAAGAGACCCAGTACTTC.

The rearrangement links TRBV20-1 to TRBJ2-4, with D possibly being TRBD1 or TRBD2 (5 bases each). V was pared by 8 bases and J by 5 bases, with 16 bases between. This CDR3 contains 13 residues. The germline CDR1 and CDR2 sequences are DFQATT and SNEGSKA (reference sequence). The CDR3 DNA reads as TGCAGTCCCCGCGCCGGGGCAGAAAACATTCAGTACTTC. Translated, it gives CSPRAGAENIQYF.

This chain uses TRBV6-1 with TRBJ2-7; 7 nucleotides line up with TRBD2. With 2 bases clipped from V and 5 bases from J, the junction kept 9 bases outside the gene matches. Germline V gene sequence: CDR1 MNHNS, CDR2 SASEGT. CDR3 length: 15 amino acids. In nucleotides, the CDR3 is TGTGCCAGCAGTGAACGCGGGAGAAGCGGACACGAGCAGTACTTC. Its protein is CASSERGRSGHEQYF.

The chain has TRBV15 and TRBJ1-2; the D is unclear. Germline loops: CDR1 LNHNV, CDR2 YYDKDF (reference sequence). This CDR3 has 14 residues. Trimming took 7 bases from V and 2 from J, leaving 14 bases between them. The DNA of the CDR3 is TGTGCCACCACTCTCGGACTCGCCAACTATGGCTACACCTTC. It codes for CATTLGLANYGYTF.

This clonotype was seen many times. V and J are TRBV3-1 and TRBJ2-5, with TRBD2 matching over 7 bases. With 1 base clipped from V and 1 base from J, the junction kept 9 bases outside the gene matches. Germline V lookup: CDR1 LGHDT, CDR2 YNNKEL (reference sequence). The CDR3 extends over 17 amino acids. CDR3 DNA: TGTGCCAGCAGCCAAGTTCGCGGGAGAGGGACCCAAGAGACCCAGTACTTC. The encoded protein is CASSQVRGRGTQETQYF.